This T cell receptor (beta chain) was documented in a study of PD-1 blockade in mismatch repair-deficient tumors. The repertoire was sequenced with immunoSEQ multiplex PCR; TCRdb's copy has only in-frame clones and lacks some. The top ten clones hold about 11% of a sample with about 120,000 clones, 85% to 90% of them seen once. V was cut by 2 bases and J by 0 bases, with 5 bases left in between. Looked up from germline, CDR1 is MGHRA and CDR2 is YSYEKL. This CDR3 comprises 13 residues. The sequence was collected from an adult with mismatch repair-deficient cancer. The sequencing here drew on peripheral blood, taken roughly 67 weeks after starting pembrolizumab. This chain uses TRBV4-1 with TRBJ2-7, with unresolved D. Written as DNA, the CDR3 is TGCGCCAGCAGCCAAACGGCCTCCTACGAGCAGTACTTC. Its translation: CASSQTASYEQYF.